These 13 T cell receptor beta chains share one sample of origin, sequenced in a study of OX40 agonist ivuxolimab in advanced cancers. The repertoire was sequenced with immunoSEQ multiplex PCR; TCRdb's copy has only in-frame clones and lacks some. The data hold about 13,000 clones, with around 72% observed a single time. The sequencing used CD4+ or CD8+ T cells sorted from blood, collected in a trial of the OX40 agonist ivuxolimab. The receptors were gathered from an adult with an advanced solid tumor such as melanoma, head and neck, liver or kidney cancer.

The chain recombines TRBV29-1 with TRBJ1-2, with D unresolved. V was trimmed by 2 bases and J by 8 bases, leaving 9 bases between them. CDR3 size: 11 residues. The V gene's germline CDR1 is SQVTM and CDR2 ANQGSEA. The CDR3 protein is CSVEWLGGYTF. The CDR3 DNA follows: TGCAGCGTTGAATGGCTTGGCGGCTACACCTTC.

The CDR3 loop is CASSKVGGNRSYNEQFF. CDR3 nucleotide sequence: TGTGCCAGCAGCAAAGTGGGAGGGAATCGCTCCTACAATGAGCAGTTCTTC. This rearrangement joins TRBV21-1 to TRBJ2-1; the listed D gene, TRBD2, was not tested against the DNA. TRBV21-1 is marked as a pseudogene. There are 17 residues in the CDR3.

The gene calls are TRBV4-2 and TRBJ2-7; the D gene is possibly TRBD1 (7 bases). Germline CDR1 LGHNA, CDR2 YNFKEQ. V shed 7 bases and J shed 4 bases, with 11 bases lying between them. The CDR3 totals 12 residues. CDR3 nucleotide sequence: TGTGCCAGCAACGCAGGGGGGTACGAGCAGTACTTC. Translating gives CASNAGGYEQYF.

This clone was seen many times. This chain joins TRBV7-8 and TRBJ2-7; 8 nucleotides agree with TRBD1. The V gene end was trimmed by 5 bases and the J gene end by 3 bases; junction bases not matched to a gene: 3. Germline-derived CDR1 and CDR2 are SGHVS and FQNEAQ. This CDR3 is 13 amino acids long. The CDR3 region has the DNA TGTGCCAGCAGCCCCGGGACAGGCTACGAGCAGTACTTC. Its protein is CASSPGTGYEQYF. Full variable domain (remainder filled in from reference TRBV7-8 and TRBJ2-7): GAGVSQSPRYKVAKRGQDVALRCDPISGHVSLFWYQQALGQGPEFLTYFQNEAQLDKSGLPSDRFFAERPEGSVSTLKIQRTQQEDSAVYLCASSPGTGYEQYFGPGTRLTVT.

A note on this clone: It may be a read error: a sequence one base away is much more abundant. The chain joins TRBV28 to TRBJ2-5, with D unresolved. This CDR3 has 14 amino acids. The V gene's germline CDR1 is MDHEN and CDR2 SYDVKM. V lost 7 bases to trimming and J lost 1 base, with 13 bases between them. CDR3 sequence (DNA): TGTGCCAGCACCTTGTGGCAGAGCCAAGAGACCCAGTACTTC. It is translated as CASTLWQSQETQYF. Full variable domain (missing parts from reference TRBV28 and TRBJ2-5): DVKVTQSSRYLVKRTGEKVFLECVQDMDHENMFWYRQDPGLGLRLIYFSYDVKMKEKGDIPEGYSVSREKKERFSLILESASTNQTSMYLCASTLWQSQETQYFGPGTRLLVL.

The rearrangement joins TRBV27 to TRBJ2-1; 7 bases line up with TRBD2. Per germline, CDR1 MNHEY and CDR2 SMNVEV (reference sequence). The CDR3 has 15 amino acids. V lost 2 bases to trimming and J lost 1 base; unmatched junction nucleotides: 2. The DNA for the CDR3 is TGTGCCAGCAGTTTAGGGGGAGGGTCCTACAATGAGCAGTTCTTC. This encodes CASSLGGGSYNEQFF.

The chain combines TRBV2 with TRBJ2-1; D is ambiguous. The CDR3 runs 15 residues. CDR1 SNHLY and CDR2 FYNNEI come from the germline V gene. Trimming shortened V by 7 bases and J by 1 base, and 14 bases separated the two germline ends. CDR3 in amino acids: CASNQLLGSYNEQFF. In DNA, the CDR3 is TGTGCCAGCAACCAACTCCTCGGGTCCTACAATGAGCAGTTCTTC.

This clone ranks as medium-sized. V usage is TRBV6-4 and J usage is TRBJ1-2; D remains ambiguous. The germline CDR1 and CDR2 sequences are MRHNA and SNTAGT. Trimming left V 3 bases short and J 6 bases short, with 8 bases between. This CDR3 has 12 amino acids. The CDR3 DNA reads TGTGCCAGCAGTGATGGCGGGGATGGCTACACCTTC. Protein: CASSDGGDGYTF.

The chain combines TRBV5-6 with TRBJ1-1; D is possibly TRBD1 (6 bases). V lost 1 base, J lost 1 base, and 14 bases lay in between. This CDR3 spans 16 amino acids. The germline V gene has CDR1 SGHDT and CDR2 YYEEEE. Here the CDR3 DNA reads TGTGCCAGCAGCTTGTGGGGGGCAGGACGGAACACTGAAGCTTTCTTT. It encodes CASSLWGAGRNTEAFF.

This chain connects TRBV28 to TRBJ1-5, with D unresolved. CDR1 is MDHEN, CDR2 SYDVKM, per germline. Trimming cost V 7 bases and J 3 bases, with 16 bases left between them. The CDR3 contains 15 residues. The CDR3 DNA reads TGTGCCAGCACTGACCCAGCGAATATCAATCAGCCCCAGCATTTT. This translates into CASTDPANINQPQHF.

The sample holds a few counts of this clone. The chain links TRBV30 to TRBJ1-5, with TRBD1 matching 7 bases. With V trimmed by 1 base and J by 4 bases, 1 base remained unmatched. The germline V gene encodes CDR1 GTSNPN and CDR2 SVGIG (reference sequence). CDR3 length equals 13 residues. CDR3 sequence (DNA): TGTGCCTGGAGTGGACAGGGTAATCAGCCCCAGCATTTT. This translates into CAWSGQGNQPQHF. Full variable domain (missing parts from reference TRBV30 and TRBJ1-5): SQTIHQWPATLVQPVGSPLSLECTVEGTSNPNLYWYRQAAGRGLQLLFYSVGIGQISSEVPQNLSASRPQDRQFILSSKKLLLSDSGFYLCAWSGQGNQPQHFGDGTRLSIL.

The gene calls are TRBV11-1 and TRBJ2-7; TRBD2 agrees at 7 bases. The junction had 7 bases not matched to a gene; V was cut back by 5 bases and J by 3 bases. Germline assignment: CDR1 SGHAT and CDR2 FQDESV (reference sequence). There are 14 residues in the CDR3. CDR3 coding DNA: TGTGCCAGCAGCCCCCAGGCTAGCGGCTACGAGCAGTACTTC. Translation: CASSPQASGYEQYF.

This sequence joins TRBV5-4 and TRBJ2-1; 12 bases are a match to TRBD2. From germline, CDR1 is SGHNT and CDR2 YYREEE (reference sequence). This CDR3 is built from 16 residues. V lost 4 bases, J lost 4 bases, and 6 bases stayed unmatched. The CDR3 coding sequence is TGTGCCAGCAGCCAAGAGACTAGCGGGAGTTACAATGAGCAGTTCTTC. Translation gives CASSQETSGSYNEQFF.